The clone carrying this T cell receptor (beta chain) was recorded a few times. Sequenced by immunoSEQ multiplex PCR; TCRdb stores in-frame clones only, minus some. The sample includes under 300,000 clones, about 86% of them seen just once. The sample comes from a study of blood T cell repertoires in COVID-19. The length of the CDR3 is 15 residues. Deletions cut 2 bases from V and 1 base from J, with 12 bases between. Per germline, CDR1 LGHDT and CDR2 YNNKEL (reference sequence). Sequenced sample: peripheral blood. V is TRBV3-1 (or the pseudogene TRBV3-2) and J is TRBJ2-7; weak D call: TRBD1 (6 bases). This receptor was identified in a woman between 25 and 40 years old with COVID-19, enrolled during active disease. CDR3 in DNA: TGTGCCAGCAGCCAAATCAGGGGAAGTTCCTACGAGCAGTACTTC. This codes for CASSQIRGSSYEQYF.